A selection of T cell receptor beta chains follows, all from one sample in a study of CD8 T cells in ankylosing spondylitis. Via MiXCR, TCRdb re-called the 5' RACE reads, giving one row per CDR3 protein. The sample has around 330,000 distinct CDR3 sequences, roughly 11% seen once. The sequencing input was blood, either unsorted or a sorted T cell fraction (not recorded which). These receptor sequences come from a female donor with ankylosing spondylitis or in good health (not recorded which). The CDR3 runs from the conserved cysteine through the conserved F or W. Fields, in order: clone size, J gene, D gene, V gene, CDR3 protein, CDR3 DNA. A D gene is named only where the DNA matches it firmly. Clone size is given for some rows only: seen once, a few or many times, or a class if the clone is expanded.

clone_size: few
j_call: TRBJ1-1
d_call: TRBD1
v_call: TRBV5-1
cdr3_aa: CASSSTGEWGTEAFF
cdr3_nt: TGCGCCAGCAGCTCGACAGGGGAATGGGGCACTGAAGCTTTCTTT

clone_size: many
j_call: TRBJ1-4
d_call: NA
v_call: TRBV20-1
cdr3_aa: CSARLNEKLFF
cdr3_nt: TGCAGTGCTAGGCTTAATGAAAAACTGTTTTTT

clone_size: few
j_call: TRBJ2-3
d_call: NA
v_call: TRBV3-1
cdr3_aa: CASSQERLRRDTQYF
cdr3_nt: TGTGCCAGCAGCCAAGAACGGCTAAGGAGAGATACGCAGTATTTT

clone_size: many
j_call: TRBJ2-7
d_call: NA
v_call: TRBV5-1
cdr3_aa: CASSLPSVSYEQYF
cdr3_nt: TGCGCCAGCAGCTTGCCTAGCGTAAGCTACGAGCAGTACTTC

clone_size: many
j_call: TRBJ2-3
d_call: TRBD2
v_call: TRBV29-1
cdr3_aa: CSVQIAGGITDTQYF
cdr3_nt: TGCAGCGTCCAAATAGCGGGAGGGATCACAGATACGCAGTATTTT

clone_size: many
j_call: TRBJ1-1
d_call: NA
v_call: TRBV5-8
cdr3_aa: CASSLFSVNTEAFF
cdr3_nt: TGTGCCAGCAGCTTATTTTCGGTGAACACTGAAGCTTTCTTT

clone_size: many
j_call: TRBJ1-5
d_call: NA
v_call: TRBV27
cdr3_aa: CASSYGKNQPQHF
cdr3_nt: TGTGCCAGCAGTTATGGGAAGAATCAGCCCCAGCATTTT

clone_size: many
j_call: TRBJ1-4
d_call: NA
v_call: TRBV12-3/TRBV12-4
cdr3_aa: CASSLRASATNEKLFF
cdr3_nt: TGTGCCAGCAGTTTGAGAGCCTCCGCAACTAATGAAAAACTGTTTTTT

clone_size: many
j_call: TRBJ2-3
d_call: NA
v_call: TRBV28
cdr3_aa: CASAPGYDTQYF
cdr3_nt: TGTGCCAGCGCCCCGGGGTATGATACGCAGTATTTT

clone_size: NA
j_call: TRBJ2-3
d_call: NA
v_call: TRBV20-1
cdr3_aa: CSAQLGGGADTQYF
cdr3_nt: TGCAGTGCTCAACTAGGAGGGGGGGCAGATACGCAGTATTTT

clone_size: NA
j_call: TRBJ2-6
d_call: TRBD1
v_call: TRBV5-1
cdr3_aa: CASSLGQVLTTSGANVLTF
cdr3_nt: TGCGCCAGCAGCTTAGGACAGGTCCTAACCACCTCTGGGGCCAACGTCCTGACTTTC

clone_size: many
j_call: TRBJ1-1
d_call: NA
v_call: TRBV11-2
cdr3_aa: CASSLDAGVGTEAFF
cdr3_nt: TGTGCCAGCAGCTTAGATGCAGGGGTAGGGACTGAAGCTTTCTTT

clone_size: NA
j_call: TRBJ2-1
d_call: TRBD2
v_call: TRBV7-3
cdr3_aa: CASSPTSGGAYEQFF
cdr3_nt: TGTGCCAGCAGCCCGACTAGCGGGGGGGCTTATGAGCAGTTCTTC

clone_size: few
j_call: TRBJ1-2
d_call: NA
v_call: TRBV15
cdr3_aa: CATSRDQAYGYTF
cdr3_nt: TGTGCCACCAGCAGAGATCAAGCGTATGGCTACACCTTC

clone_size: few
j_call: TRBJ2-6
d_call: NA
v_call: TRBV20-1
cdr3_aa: CSASRGDSGANVLTF
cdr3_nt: TGCAGTGCTAGTCGAGGAGACTCTGGGGCCAACGTCCTGACTTTC

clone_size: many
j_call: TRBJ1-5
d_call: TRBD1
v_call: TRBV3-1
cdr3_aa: CASSPDRGGQPQHF
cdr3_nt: TGTGCCAGCAGCCCGGACAGGGGAGGTCAGCCCCAGCATTTT

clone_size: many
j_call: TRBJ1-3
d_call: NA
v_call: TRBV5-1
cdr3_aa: CASSSTGSSGNTIYF
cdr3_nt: TGCGCCAGCAGCAGTACCGGGAGCTCTGGAAACACCATATATTTT

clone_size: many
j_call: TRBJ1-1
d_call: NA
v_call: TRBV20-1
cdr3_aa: CSARAHSRTEAFF
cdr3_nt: TGCAGTGCTAGAGCGCATAGTAGGACTGAAGCTTTCTTT

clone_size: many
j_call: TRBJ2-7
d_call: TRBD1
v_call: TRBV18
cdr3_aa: CASSPGQNYEQYF
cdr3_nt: TGTGCCAGCTCACCGGGACAGAACTACGAGCAGTACTTC

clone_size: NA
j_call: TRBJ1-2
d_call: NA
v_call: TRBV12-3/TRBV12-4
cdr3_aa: CASSHGRETRNGYTF
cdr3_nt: TGTGCCAGCAGTCACGGACGGGAGACTAGGAATGGCTACACCTTC

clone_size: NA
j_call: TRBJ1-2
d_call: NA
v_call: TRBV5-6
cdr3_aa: CASSLGDPQYGYTF
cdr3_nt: TGTGCCAGCAGCTTGGGGGATCCGCAATATGGCTACACCTTC

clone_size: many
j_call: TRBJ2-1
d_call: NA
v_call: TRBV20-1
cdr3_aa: CSARDPSGGNEQFF
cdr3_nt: TGCAGTGCTAGAGACCCCTCAGGAGGGAATGAGCAGTTCTTC

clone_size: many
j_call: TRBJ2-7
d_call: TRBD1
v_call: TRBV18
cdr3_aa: CASSGTDLRHEQYF
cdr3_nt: TGTGCCAGCTCCGGGACAGACCTTCGGCACGAGCAGTACTTC

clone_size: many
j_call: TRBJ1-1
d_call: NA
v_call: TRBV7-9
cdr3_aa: CASSLLGTYPEAFF
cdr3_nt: TGTGCCAGCAGCTTGCTCGGGACATATCCTGAAGCTTTCTTT

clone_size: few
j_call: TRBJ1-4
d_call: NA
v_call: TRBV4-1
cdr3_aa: CASSQGGRTNEKLFF
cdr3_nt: TGCGCCAGCAGCCAGGGGGGGCGAACTAATGAAAAACTGTTTTTT

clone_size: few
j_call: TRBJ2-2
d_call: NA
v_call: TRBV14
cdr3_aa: CASSQGRATGELFF
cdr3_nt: TGTGCCAGCAGCCAAGGAAGGGCGACCGGGGAGCTGTTTTTT

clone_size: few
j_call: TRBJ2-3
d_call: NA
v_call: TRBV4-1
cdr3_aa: CASSQDLGLSSGTDTQYF
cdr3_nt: TGCGCCAGCAGCCAAGATCTGGGGCTCTCGTCGGGCACAGATACGCAGTATTTT

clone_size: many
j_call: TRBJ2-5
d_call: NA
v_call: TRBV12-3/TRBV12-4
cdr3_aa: CASRRDSSFETQYF
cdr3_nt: TGTGCCAGCAGGCGGGACAGTAGTTTCGAGACCCAGTACTTC

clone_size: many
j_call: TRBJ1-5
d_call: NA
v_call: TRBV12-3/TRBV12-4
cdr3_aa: CASSPREYQPQHF
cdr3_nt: TGTGCCAGCAGCCCCCGGGAATACCAGCCCCAGCATTTT